This TCR beta chain was sequenced during a study of OX40 agonist ivuxolimab in advanced cancers. Only in-frame clones appear in the TCRdb table, and some are missing; sequencing was by immunoSEQ multiplex PCR. The profile shows roughly 41,000 clones, 80% to 90% of them singletons. This clone was seen a single time. Trimming took 7 bases from V and 11 from J, leaving 24 bases between them. The CDR3 sequence is 15 residues long. The germline V gene has CDR1 SGHTA and CDR2 FQGNSA. This receptor was obtained from an adult with an advanced solid tumor such as melanoma, head and neck, liver or kidney cancer. The specimen comprised CD4+ or CD8+ T cells sorted from blood, sampled in a trial of the OX40 agonist ivuxolimab. The gene calls are TRBV7-2 and TRBJ2-1; D is unresolved. CDR3 in DNA: TGTGCCAGCACCCACGCCCTCACAACCCAACAGAAGCAGTTCTTC. This gives the protein CASTHALTTQQKQFF.